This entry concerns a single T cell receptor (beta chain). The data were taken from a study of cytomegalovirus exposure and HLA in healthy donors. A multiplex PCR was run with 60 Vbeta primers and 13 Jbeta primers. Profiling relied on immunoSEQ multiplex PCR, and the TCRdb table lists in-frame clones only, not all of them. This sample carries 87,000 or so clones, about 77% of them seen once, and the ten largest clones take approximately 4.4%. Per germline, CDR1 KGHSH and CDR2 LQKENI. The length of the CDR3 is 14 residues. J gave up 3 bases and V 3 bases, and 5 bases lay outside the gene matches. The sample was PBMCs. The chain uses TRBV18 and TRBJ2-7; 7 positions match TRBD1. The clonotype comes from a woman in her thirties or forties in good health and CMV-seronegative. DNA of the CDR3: TGTGCCAGCTCACCGCTGGACAGGAACTACGAGCAGTACTTC. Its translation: CASSPLDRNYEQYF.